This TCR beta chain was captured by sequencing in a study of identifying expanded T cells in peripheral blood. Study-wide results and limits: Variance in clone template counts between roughly 2-week samples significantly increased with total template count across all healthy donors. About 1.2 clones differed between technical replicates, versus approximately 16 and 20 over time.

The CDR3 length is 13 residues. Per the germline V gene, CDR1 is SGDLS and CDR2 is YYNGEE. Trimming removed 1 base at V and 7 bases at J, with 8 bases between. Here immunoSEQ multiplex PCR was the method, and the copy in TCRdb shows in-frame clones only, minus some. The table includes under 95,000 clones, approximately 89% detected once. Turning to this clone: What it binds is not known.

Healthy donors had no documented immune events, such as infections, while sampled. The sequence was collected from a person aged 18 to 75 in good health. Sequences were obtained from blood. The chain carries TRBV9 and TRBJ2-2; D gene ambiguous. In DNA, the CDR3 is TGTGCCAGCAGCGTAAGCTCTAGCGGGGAGCTGTTTTTT. It specifies CASSVSSSGELFF.